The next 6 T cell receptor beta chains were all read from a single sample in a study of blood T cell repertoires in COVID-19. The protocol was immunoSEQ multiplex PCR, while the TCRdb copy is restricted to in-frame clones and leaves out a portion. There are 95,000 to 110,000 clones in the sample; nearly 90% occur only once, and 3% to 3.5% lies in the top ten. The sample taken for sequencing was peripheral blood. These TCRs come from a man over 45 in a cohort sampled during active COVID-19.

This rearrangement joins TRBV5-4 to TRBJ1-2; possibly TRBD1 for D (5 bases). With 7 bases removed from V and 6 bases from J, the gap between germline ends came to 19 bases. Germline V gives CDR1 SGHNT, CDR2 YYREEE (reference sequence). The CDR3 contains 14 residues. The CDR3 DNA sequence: TGTGCCAGCGTCTTGTACCCAGGGAGGGATGGCTACACCTTC. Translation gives CASVLYPGRDGYTF. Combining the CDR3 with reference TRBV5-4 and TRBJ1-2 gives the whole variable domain ETGVTQSPTHLIKTRGQQVTLRCSSQSGHNTVSWYQQALGQGPQFIFQYYREEENGRGNFPPRFSGLQFPNYSSELNVNALELDDSALYLCASVLYPGRDGYTFGSGTRLTVV.

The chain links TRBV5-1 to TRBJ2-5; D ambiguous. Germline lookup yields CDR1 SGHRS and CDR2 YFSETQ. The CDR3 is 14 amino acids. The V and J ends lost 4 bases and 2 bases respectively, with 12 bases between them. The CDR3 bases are TGCGCCAGCAGCCCCTCGGGTGGACAAGAGACCCAGTACTTC. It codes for CASSPSGGQETQYF.

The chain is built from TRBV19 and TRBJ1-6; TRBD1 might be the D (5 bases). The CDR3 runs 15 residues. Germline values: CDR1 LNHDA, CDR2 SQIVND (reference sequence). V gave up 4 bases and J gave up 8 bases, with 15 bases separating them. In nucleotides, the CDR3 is TGTGCCAGTAGTACCCCAGGGATTTTTGATTCACCCCTCCACTTT. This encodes CASSTPGIFDSPLHF. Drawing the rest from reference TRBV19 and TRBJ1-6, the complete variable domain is DGGITQSPKYLFRKEGQNVTLSCEQNLNHDAMYWYRQDPGQGLRLIYYSQIVNDFQKGDIAEGYSVSREKKESFPLTVTSAQKNPTAFYLCASSTPGIFDSPLHFGNGTRLTVT.

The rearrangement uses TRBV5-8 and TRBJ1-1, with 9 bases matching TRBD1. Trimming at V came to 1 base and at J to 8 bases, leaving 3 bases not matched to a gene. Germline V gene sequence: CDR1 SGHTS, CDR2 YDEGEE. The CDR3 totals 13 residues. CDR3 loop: CASSLLTGGEAFF. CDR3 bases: TGTGCCAGCAGCTTGTTGACAGGGGGAGAAGCTTTCTTT.

This CDR3 is CASSEASRGTSSGNTIYF. The DNA of the CDR3 is TGTGCCAGCAGTGAAGCCTCGCGGGGGACATCGTCTGGAAACACCATATATTTT. This chain joins TRBV6-1 and TRBJ1-3; perhaps TRBD1 as D (6 bases). This CDR3 contains 18 residues. Germline assignment: CDR1 MNHNS and CDR2 SASEGT. Trimming shortened V by 0 bases and J by 1 base, and 16 bases separated the two germline ends.

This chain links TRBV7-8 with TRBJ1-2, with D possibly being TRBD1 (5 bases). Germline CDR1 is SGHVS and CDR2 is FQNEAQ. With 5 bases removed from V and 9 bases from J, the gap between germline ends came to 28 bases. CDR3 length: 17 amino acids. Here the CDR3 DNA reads TGTGCCAGCAGCGCAATCGGGGGTTCGGGACCTCTTCCGAGCTACACCTTC. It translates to CASSAIGGSGPLPSYTF.